The T cell receptor beta chain under discussion was sequenced for a study of T cells in Graves' hyperthyroidism and ophthalmopathy. Study-wide background: Peripheral blood was drawn at first diagnosis, prior to all treatment. Study-wide findings and caveats: Most clonotypes expanded in thyroid above 0.001 were likewise present in blood. Ophthalmopathy and stable hyperthyroidism were told apart by a 13 V-J model.

RNA transcripts yielded amplified TCR beta CDR3 regions. HTBI primers drove first-round RT-PCR of the TCR CDR3. Using its own MiXCR run on the multiplex PCR reads, TCRdb lists one record per CDR3 protein. This sample yields 550,000 to 850,000 distinct CDR3 sequences, of which roughly a sixth are seen a single time; roughly a sixth belongs to the top ten. Clinical symptoms, serum thyroxine and TRAb, thyroid ultrasound and orbital computed tomography together formed the diagnostic basis. This clonotype appeared many times. No antigen is known for it. Sequenced material: blood. The clonotype originates from a woman aged 50 to 65 with Graves' hyperthyroidism that later progressed to Graves' ophthalmopathy.

In nucleotides, the CDR3 is TGTGCCAGCAGCCAAAGACCCCACCAGCGGGGGGGCCGCACAGATACGCAGTATTTT. Protein sequence: CASSQRPHQRGGRTDTQYF. The V gene is TRBV3-1, the J gene TRBJ2-3; 10 nucleotides match TRBD2. CDR3 length equals 19 residues. CDR1 and CDR2 from the germline V gene are LGHDT and YNNKEL (reference sequence). Trimming cost V 2 bases and J 1 base; bases outside gene matches: 12.